These T cell receptor beta chains were read from a single sample in a study of regulatory T cells in long-lasting Graves disease. TCRdb re-called the multiplex PCR reads with MiXCR, one entry per CDR3 protein. The sample yields 700,000 or so distinct CDR3 sequences, around 30% seen once. The sample in question was peripheral blood mononuclear cells (PBMCs), obtained when the disease was refractory, from a patient treated with antithyroid drugs. Every receptor here comes from a female donor with Graves disease. Both conserved end residues are part of each CDR3. Fields, in order: clone size, D gene, J gene, V gene, CDR3 protein, CDR3 DNA. D genes are given only for firm matches. Not every row has a clone size; where given, it reads once, few, many or a size class.

>NA|NA|TRBJ1-2|TRBV19
CAGRGGDYGYTF
TGTGCCGGCAGAGGGGGAGACTATGGCTACACCTTC
>NA|TRBD1|TRBJ1-2|TRBV28
CASSPTDREVHGYTF
TGTGCCAGCAGCCCCACCGACAGGGAGGTTCATGGCTACACCTTC
>many|TRBD1|TRBJ1-4|TRBV28
CASSWDRRNEKLFF
TGTGCCAGCAGTTGGGACAGGAGAAATGAAAAACTGTTTTTT
>few|TRBD1|TRBJ1-2|TRBV5-6
CASSSTGENYGYTF
TGTGCCAGCAGCTCGACAGGGGAGAACTATGGCTACACCTTC
>NA|NA|TRBJ2-2|TRBV5-1
CASRYRSQNTGELFF
TGCGCCAGCAGGTACAGGTCTCAGAACACCGGGGAGCTGTTTTTT
>few|NA|TRBJ2-5|TRBV7-6
CASSLWPRQETQYF
TGTGCCAGCAGCTTATGGCCCAGACAAGAGACCCAGTACTTC
>NA|TRBD2|TRBJ2-7|TRBV20-1
CSAILGVAGEGYEQYF
TGCAGTGCTATCTTAGGAGTAGCGGGAGAGGGCTACGAGCAGTACTTC
>NA|NA|TRBJ1-2|TRBV27
CASSGTRALSRPNYGYTF
TGTGCCAGCAGTGGTACTCGGGCCTTAAGTAGACCTAACTATGGCTACACCTTC
>few|NA|TRBJ2-7|TRBV3-1
CASSPEQGSNSYEQYF
TGTGCCAGCAGTCCCGAACAGGGTAGCAATTCGTACGAGCAGTACTTC
>NA|TRBD1|TRBJ1-1|TRBV3-1
CASSLGTAVEAFF
TGTGCCAGCAGTTTAGGGACAGCCGTTGAAGCTTTCTTT
>few|TRBD1|TRBJ2-7|TRBV6-1
CASGLGQGSNYEQYF
TGTGCCAGCGGTCTTGGACAGGGGAGTAACTACGAGCAGTACTTC
>NA|TRBD1|TRBJ1-1|TRBV6-1
CASGQGNAFF
TGTGCCAGTGGACAGGGTAACGCTTTCTTT
>NA|NA|TRBJ2-2|TRBV20-1
CSARSTNTGELFF
TGCAGTGCTAGATCCACGAACACCGGGGAGCTGTTTTTT
>few|NA|TRBJ2-7|TRBV5-1
CASSLDRTHYEQYF
TGCGCCAGCAGCTTGGACCGGACCCACTACGAGCAGTACTTC
>few|NA|TRBJ2-7|TRBV7-9
CASSSAGLDEQYF
TGTGCCAGCAGCTCGGCGGGACTCGACGAGCAGTACTTC
>NA|NA|TRBJ2-7|TRBV6-1
CASSEDGVPPPYEQYF
TGTGCCAGCAGTGAAGACGGGGTACCTCCACCCTACGAGCAGTACTTC
>few|TRBD2|TRBJ2-5|TRBV19
CASRSGTSGLQETQYF
TGTGCCAGTAGATCCGGGACTAGCGGCCTCCAAGAGACCCAGTACTTC
>many|NA|TRBJ1-1|TRBV2
CASSEGMGPLSEAFF
TGTGCCAGCAGTGAGGGAATGGGACCGTTGAGTGAAGCTTTCTTT
>NA|NA|TRBJ1-5|TRBV7-9
CASSAGIPGGNQPQHF
TGTGCCAGCAGCGCCGGTATTCCGGGTGGCAATCAGCCCCAGCATTTT
>NA|NA|TRBJ2-7|TRBV28
CASSLSPGSEKRHEQYF
TGTGCCAGCAGCTTGTCCCCAGGATCCGAAAAGCGCCACGAGCAGTACTTC
>NA|NA|TRBJ1-2|TRBV12-3/TRBV12-4
CATLGGLRDGYGYTF
TGTGCCACCCTGGGGGGGCTCCGGGACGGCTATGGCTACACCTTC
>few|NA|TRBJ1-1|TRBV5-1
CASSKRGSGDTEAFF
TGCGCCAGCTCCAAGAGGGGGTCGGGGGACACTGAAGCTTTCTTT
>many|TRBD2|TRBJ2-7|TRBV7-9
CASTISFGGYEQYF
TGTGCCAGCACCATCAGTTTCGGGGGGTACGAGCAGTACTTC
>few|NA|TRBJ1-3|TRBV28
CASSLTVWGNTIYF
TGTGCCAGCAGTTTGACGGTATGGGGAAACACCATATATTTT
>NA|NA|TRBJ1-3|TRBV12-3/TRBV12-4
CASNPHLGNTIYF
TGTGCCAGCAACCCCCATTTGGGAAACACCATATATTTT
>NA|TRBD1|TRBJ2-7|TRBV6-5
CASSYSRTGVGEQYF
TGTGCCAGCAGTTACTCGAGAACAGGGGTTGGCGAGCAGTACTTC
>NA|NA|TRBJ2-2|TRBV7-2
CASSLALTGGTGELFF
TGTGCCAGCAGCTTAGCGCTGACGGGCGGGACCGGGGAGCTGTTTTTT
>many|TRBD1|TRBJ2-7|TRBV20-1
CSARPGDSPYEQYF
TGCAGTGCTAGACCCGGGGACAGTCCCTACGAGCAGTACTTC
>many|TRBD2|TRBJ2-7|TRBV2
CASSESSGRLFEQYF
TGTGCCAGCAGTGAGTCTAGCGGGAGGCTCTTCGAGCAGTACTTC
>NA|TRBD1|TRBJ1-5|TRBV19
CASSPYRGLGGNQPQHF
TGTGCCAGTAGTCCCTACAGGGGGCTCGGTGGCAATCAGCCCCAGCATTTT
>few|TRBD2|TRBJ2-7|TRBV29-1
CSVEAYPRLAGASEQYF
TGCAGCGTTGAAGCGTACCCCCGACTAGCGGGAGCCTCCGAGCAGTACTTC
>once|TRBD1|TRBJ2-7|TRBV27
CASSPLDRGLLYEQYF
TGTGCCAGCAGTCCCCTGGACAGGGGCTTACTCTACGAGCAGTACTTC
>NA|TRBD2|TRBJ2-2|TRBV5-4
CASSLSASGTSGELFF
TGTGCCAGCAGCTTGTCGGCTAGCGGGACTAGCGGGGAGCTGTTTTTT
>NA|TRBD2|TRBJ2-7|TRBV20-1
CSARKVGLAGLYEQYF
TGCAGTGCTAGAAAAGTGGGACTAGCGGGACTTTACGAGCAGTACTTC
>NA|NA|TRBJ1-5|TRBV7-8
CASSSDTIGVLDQPQHF
TGTGCCAGCAGCTCAGACACGATTGGGGTCCTCGATCAGCCCCAGCATTTT
>few|NA|TRBJ2-7|TRBV7-2
CASSLGVGGEQYF
TGTGCCAGCAGCTTAGGGGTGGGGGGCGAGCAGTACTTC
>few|NA|TRBJ2-7|TRBV5-1
CASSPPPGRSSYEQYF
TGCGCCAGCAGCCCTCCACCGGGCAGGAGCTCCTACGAGCAGTACTTC
>NA|NA|TRBJ2-5|TRBV20-1
CSAQQISETQYF
TGCAGTGCCCAACAGATTTCGGAGACCCAGTACTTC
>NA|NA|TRBJ1-3|TRBV12-3/TRBV12-4
CASSSPFIRPGNTIYF
TGTGCCAGCAGTTCGCCCTTTATTCGGCCTGGAAACACCATATATTTT
>NA|TRBD1|TRBJ2-7|TRBV7-9
CASSFGQGDYEQYF
TGTGCCAGCAGCTTTGGGCAGGGGGACTACGAGCAGTACTTC
>NA|NA|TRBJ1-3|TRBV9
CASSVEQKGNTIYF
TGTGCCAGCAGCGTAGAACAAAAGGGAAACACCATATATTTT
>NA|NA|TRBJ2-5|TRBV20-1
CSTPLSVTYQETQYF
TGCAGTACCCCCCTTAGCGTAACGTACCAAGAGACCCAGTACTTC
>many|TRBD2|TRBJ2-2|TRBV2
CASSGRTRSTGELFF
TGTGCCAGCAGTGGGCGGACTAGAAGTACCGGGGAGCTGTTTTTT
>NA|NA|TRBJ2-1|TRBV2
CASSELVGAHNEQFF
TGTGCCAGCAGTGAATTGGTGGGGGCGCACAATGAGCAGTTCTTC
>NA|NA|TRBJ2-5|TRBV9
CASSAQTGIETQYF
TGCGCCAGCAGCGCACAAACAGGGATTGAGACCCAGTACTTC
>few|NA|TRBJ1-4|TRBV18
CASSLDQTGKGEKLFF
TGTGCCAGCTCACTAGATCAGACGGGTAAAGGAGAAAAACTGTTTTTT
>NA|NA|TRBJ1-5|TRBV7-9
CASSPSGGRGNQPQHF
TGTGCCAGCAGCCCGTCGGGGGGGCGAGGCAATCAGCCCCAGCATTTT
>NA|NA|TRBJ1-6|TRBV12-3/TRBV12-4
CASSLRQGNSLLHF
TGTGCCAGCAGTTTACGGCAGGGTAATTCACTCCTCCACTTT
>few|TRBD1|TRBJ2-5|TRBV2
CASSEAPGTAETQYF
TGTGCCAGCAGTGAAGCACCCGGGACAGCGGAGACCCAGTACTTC
>NA|NA|TRBJ2-7|TRBV20-1
CSADDLGRVYEQYF
TGCAGTGCTGATGATCTGGGGAGAGTCTACGAGCAGTACTTC
>NA|NA|TRBJ1-2|TRBV3-1
CASSSGQRNGYTF
TGTGCCAGCAGCTCAGGACAGCGTAATGGCTACACCTTC
>NA|NA|TRBJ1-1|TRBV7-8
CASNTPGLNTEAFF
TGTGCCAGCAACACCCCGGGACTTAACACTGAAGCTTTCTTT
>few|TRBD1|TRBJ1-2|TRBV11-1
CASSPGTGGIPNGYTF
TGTGCCAGCAGCCCAGGGACAGGGGGAATCCCAAATGGCTACACCTTC
>NA|TRBD1|TRBJ2-7|TRBV18
CASSPMDRGYEQYF
TGTGCCAGCTCACCAATGGACAGGGGGTACGAGCAATACTTC
>NA|NA|TRBJ1-1|TRBV20-1
CSAREYGDTEAFF
TGCAGTGCTAGAGAGTACGGGGACACTGAAGCTTTCTTT